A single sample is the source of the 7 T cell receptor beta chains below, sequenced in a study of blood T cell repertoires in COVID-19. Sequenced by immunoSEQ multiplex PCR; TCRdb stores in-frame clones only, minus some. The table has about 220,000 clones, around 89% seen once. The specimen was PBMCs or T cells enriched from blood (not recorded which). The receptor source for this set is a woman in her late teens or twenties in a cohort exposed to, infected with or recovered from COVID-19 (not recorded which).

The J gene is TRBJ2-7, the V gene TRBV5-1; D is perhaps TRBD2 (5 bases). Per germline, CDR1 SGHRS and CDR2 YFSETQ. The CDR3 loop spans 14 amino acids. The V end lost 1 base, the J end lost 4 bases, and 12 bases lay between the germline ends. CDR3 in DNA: TGCGCCAGCAGCTTGACCCCAGGCGGGTACGAGCAGTACTTC. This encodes CASSLTPGGYEQYF.

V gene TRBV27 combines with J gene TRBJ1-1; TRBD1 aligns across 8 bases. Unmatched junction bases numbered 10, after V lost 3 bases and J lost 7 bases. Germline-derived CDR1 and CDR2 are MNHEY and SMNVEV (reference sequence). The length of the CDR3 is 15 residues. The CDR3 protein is CASSFHMQGAGEAFF. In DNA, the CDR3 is TGTGCCAGCAGTTTCCACATGCAGGGGGCTGGTGAAGCTTTCTTT.

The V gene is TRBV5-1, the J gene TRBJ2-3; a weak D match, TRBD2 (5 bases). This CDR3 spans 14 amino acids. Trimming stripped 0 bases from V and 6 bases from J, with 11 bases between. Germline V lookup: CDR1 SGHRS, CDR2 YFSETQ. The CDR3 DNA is TGCGCCAGCAGCTTGGATCTTTTAGCGGATACGCAGTATTTT. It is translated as CASSLDLLADTQYF.

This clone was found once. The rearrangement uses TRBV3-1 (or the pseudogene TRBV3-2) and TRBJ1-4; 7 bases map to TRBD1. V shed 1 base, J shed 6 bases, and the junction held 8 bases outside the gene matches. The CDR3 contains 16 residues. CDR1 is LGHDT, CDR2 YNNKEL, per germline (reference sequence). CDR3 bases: TGTGCCAGCAGCCAAGTACGGGACAGACCTGATGAAAAACTGTTTTTT. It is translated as CASSQVRDRPDEKLFF.

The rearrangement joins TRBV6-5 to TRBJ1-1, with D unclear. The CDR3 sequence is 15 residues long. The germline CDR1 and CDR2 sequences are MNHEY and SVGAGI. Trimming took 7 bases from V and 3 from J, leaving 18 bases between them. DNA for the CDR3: TGTGCCAGCACCCTAGCGGCCCGCGGTGACACTGAAGCTTTCTTT. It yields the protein CASTLAARGDTEAFF.

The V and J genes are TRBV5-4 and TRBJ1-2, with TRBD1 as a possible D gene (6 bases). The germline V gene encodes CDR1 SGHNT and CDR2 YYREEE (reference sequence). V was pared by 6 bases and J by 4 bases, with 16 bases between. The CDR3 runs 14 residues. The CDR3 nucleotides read TGTGCCAGCACGGGGGGGCCTAAAAGCTATGGCTACACCTTC. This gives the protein CASTGGPKSYGYTF.

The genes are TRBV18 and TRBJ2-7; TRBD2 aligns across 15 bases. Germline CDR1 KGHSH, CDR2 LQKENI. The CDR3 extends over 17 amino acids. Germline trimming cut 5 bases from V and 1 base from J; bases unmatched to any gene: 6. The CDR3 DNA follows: TGTGCCAGCTCAAAAGGACTAGCGGGAGGGGGGTCCTACGAGCAGTACTTC. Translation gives CASSKGLAGGGSYEQYF.